The T cell receptor beta chain described here comes from a study of T cell responses to AZD1222 COVID-19 vaccine. Generated by immunoSEQ multiplex PCR, the TCRdb table keeps only in-frame clones and is missing some. This table has some 96,000 clones, 85% to 95% appearing once. The germline gives CDR1 KGHSH, CDR2 LQKENI. There are 14 residues in the CDR3. V dropped 4 bases and J dropped 1 base, with 10 bases sitting between them. The rearrangement links TRBV18 to TRBJ2-5; D not certain. The sequences come from peripheral blood, collected on day 0 of AZD1222 vaccination. The receptor's source is an adult in good health. The DNA of the CDR3 is TGTGCCAGCTCACAGGTGGGTCCCCAAGAGACCCAGTACTTC. Translated, it gives CASSQVGPQETQYF.